This paragraph reports one TCR beta chain. Its antigen is still unknown. No base quality information exists; no much larger clone differs at one position. This sample stems from a study of blood T cell repertoires in COVID-19 (TCRdb year 2020). Turning to the overall study: Collaborator samples came from the United States, Italy and Spain and covered acute and convalescent phases of COVID-19. The material from the prospective study consisted of cDNA or gDNA derived from T cells, B-cell-depleted T cells, or PBMCs. Subjects who had been exposed to COVID-19, were actively infected with it, or had recovered from it provided the deeply sampled blood TCRbeta repertoires that made up the dataset. A freely available public database, intended as a resource for researchers studying the immune response to SARS-CoV-2, is where the repertoires were released. The samples were drawn from the first 160 participants of the ongoing ImmuneRACE study and from some 1,300 subjects provided by 6 global collaborators. A de-identified subject ID, COVID-19 status, age in years and sex were almost always included in the sample metadata. Where available, HLA class I and class II types were taken from metadata supplied by the sample provider and were not determined by assay-based typing. Paper-wide results and their limitations: The amount of clinical and demographic metadata varied by source and participant and was provided uncurated.

The germline V gene (reference sequence) yields SEHNR for CDR1 and FQNEAQ for CDR2. Trimming takes 2 bases from V and 2 bases from J, and the germline ends sit 10 bases apart. Reading from cysteine to phenylalanine, the CDR3 counts 15 amino acids. The kept DNA is CDR3 alone, 45 bases in frame from the first base. The immunoSEQ Assay, a bias-controlled multiplex PCR, was used to amplify TCRbeta CDR3 regions from genomic DNA. On the authors' methods: The number of nucleated cells in each sample was estimated from the amplification of reference gene primers within the assay. To quantify the absolute abundance of each unique TCRbeta CDR3 rearrangement, sequence reads were collapsed and filtered. For each sample, productive Simpson clonality was calculated as the square root of Simpson's diversity index across productive rearrangements. TCRdb holds this immuneACCESS table with in-frame rearrangements only. Some clones are missing; in checked studies, unresolved V genes explain under half, and the rest has no known cause. Clone size and the V and J calls come from that table; the DNA yielded D and trimming. The table for this sample lists some 290,000 clones; 85% to 90% of them were counted only once. The top ten clones comprise about 1% of the sample.

At one collaborating source in Seattle, patients were enrolled during active infection and were followed longitudinally through the course of disease. Whole blood was collected in K2EDTA tubes by collaborating institutions according to the institutions' own protocols. For TCRbeta analysis, collaborators shipped samples as frozen whole blood, isolated PBMCs, or DNA extracted from either of those sample types. The clonotype comes from a woman between 40 and 50 years old with COVID-19, enrolled during active disease. The V and J segments used are TRBV7-9 and TRBJ1-3; the D gene is perhaps TRBD1, on 5 matching bases. The specimen was peripheral blood. CDR3 sequence: CASSLSGVPGNTIYF. The nucleotides are TGTGCCAGCAGCTTATCGGGGGTTCCTGGAAACACCATATATTTT.